These T cell receptor beta chains were read from a single sample in a study of post-analysis software for immune sequencing data. MiXCR, run by TCRdb on the PCR reads, gives a single entry per CDR3 protein. Counted here are roughly 800,000 distinct CDR3 sequences, 30% occurring once; the ten biggest clones make up more than 0.45%. Sample: blood. The receptors originated from a girl aged 5 to 17 with multiple sclerosis. CDR3s include the opening cysteine and the closing phenylalanine or tryptophan. Fields, in order: clone size, D gene, V gene, J gene, CDR3 protein, CDR3 DNA. D genes are given only for firm matches. Rows may omit the clone size; those that give it use once, few, many or a size class.

few	-	TRBV5-4	TRBJ2-1	CASSLLSAYNEQFF	TGTGCCAGCAGCCTTTTATCTGCATACAATGAGCAGTTCTTC
few	-	TRBV20-1	TRBJ1-5	CSARGGDQPQHF	TGCAGTGCTAGGGGCGGGGATCAGCCCCAGCATTTT
few	TRBD2	TRBV6-5	TRBJ2-7	CASSYSSNRLAGVSEQYF	TGTGCCAGCAGTTACTCGTCGAATCGGCTAGCGGGAGTTTCCGAGCAGTACTTC
few	TRBD1	TRBV12-5	TRBJ2-1	CASGLGQQETQFF	TGTGCTAGTGGGCTGGGACAGCAAGAGACCCAGTTCTTC
few	-	TRBV4-1	TRBJ1-1	CASSQDVFGWRTEAFF	TGCGCCAGCAGCCAAGATGTCTTCGGGTGGCGCACTGAAGCTTTCTTT
few	-	TRBV7-2	TRBJ2-5	CASSPDRGEYF	TGTGCCAGCAGTCCAGATAGGGGGGAGTACTTC
-	TRBD1	TRBV27	TRBJ2-7	CASRTGTASYNEQYF	TGTGCCAGCAGAACCGGGACAGCCTCCTACAATGAGCAGTACTTC
-	-	TRBV5-1	TRBJ1-3	CASSSSAPRVDTIYF	TGCGCCAGCAGCTCGAGCGCGCCCCGTGTTGACACCATATATTTT
few	TRBD1	TRBV5-1	TRBJ1-2	CASSPRTGAHYGYTF	TGCGCCAGCAGCCCGCGGACAGGGGCCCACTATGGCTACACCTTC
-	TRBD2	TRBV28	TRBJ2-3	CASSQTSGRTTDTQYF	TGTGCCAGCAGCCAAACTAGCGGGAGGACCACAGATACGCAGTATTTT
few	-	TRBV29-1	TRBJ1-1	CSVERTANTEAFF	TGCAGCGTGGAACGGACAGCAAACACTGAAGCTTTCTTT
few	TRBD2	TRBV7-2	TRBJ2-7	CASSHTLPSRAGGSYEQYF	TGTGCCAGCAGCCATACCCTCCCCAGTCGAGCGGGAGGATCCTACGAGCAGTACTTC
-	-	TRBV10-3	TRBJ2-7	CAISESIQGPYEQYF	TGTGCCATCAGTGAGTCGATACAGGGACCCTACGAGCAGTACTTC
few	-	TRBV25-1	TRBJ2-5	CASSESARAGDQETQYF	TGTGCCAGCAGTGAATCTGCCCGCGCGGGTGATCAAGAGACCCAGTACTTC
few	-	TRBV20-1	TRBJ2-5	CSARVGHQETQYF	TGCAGTGCTAGAGTCGGCCACCAAGAGACCCAGTACTTC
many	-	TRBV18	TRBJ2-7	CASSPFRGWEQYF	TGTGCCAGCTCACCGTTCAGGGGATGGGAGCAGTACTTC
few	-	TRBV9	TRBJ1-2	CASRREDLIYGYTF	TGTGCCAGCAGAAGAGAGGACCTTATCTATGGCTACACCTTC
-	TRBD2	TRBV3-1	TRBJ2-2	CASSLGLAGTANTGELFF	TGTGCCAGCAGCCTCGGACTAGCGGGGACCGCGAACACCGGGGAGCTGTTTTTT
few	-	TRBV6-2/TRBV6-3	TRBJ2-1	CASSYSWAVADKQFF	TGTGCCAGCAGTTACTCCTGGGCCGTGGCGGATAAGCAGTTCTTC
-	-	TRBV25-1	TRBJ2-7	CASSPRHYEQYF	TGTGCCAGCAGTCCTCGGCACTACGAGCAGTACTTC
many	TRBD2	TRBV27	TRBJ2-1	CASSFGLAGEQFF	TGTGCCAGCAGTTTCGGACTAGCGGGGGAGCAGTTCTTC
-	-	TRBV7-9	TRBJ2-7	CASSSAEISEQYF	TGTGCCAGCAGCTCCGCCGAGATCAGTGAGCAGTACTTC
few	TRBD2	TRBV6-2/TRBV6-3	TRBJ2-3	CASSYPTKKTSGSTDTQYF	TGTGCCAGCAGTTACCCGACAAAGAAGACTAGCGGCAGCACAGATACGCAGTATTTT
-	-	TRBV29-1	TRBJ1-2	CSVEESQGNGYTF	TGCAGCGTTGAAGAGAGTCAGGGGAATGGCTACACCTTC
-	-	TRBV2	TRBJ1-5	CASSAGPRSNQPQHF	TGTGCCAGCAGTGCGGGACCTCGGAGCAATCAGCCCCAGCATTTT